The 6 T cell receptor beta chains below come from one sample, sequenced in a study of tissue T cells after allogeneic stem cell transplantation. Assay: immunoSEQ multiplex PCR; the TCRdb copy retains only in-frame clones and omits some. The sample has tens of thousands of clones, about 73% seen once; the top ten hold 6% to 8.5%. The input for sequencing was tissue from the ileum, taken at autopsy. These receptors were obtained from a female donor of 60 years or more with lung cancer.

Here the CDR3 DNA reads TGTGCCAGCAGCTTGATCGGCAGGGAGGGGTGGGAGCAGTACTTC. Its translation is CASSLIGREGWEQYF. The rearrangement joins TRBV5-4 to TRBJ2-7, with 7 nucleotides matching TRBD2. V was clipped by 1 base and J by 7 bases; unmatched bases: 11. This CDR3 is 15 amino acids long. Germline-derived CDR1 and CDR2 are SGHNT and YYREEE (reference sequence).

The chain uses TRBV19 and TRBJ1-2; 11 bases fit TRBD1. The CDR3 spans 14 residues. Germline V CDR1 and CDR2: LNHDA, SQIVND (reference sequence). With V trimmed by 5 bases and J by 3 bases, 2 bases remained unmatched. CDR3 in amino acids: CASSRDRGDYGYTF. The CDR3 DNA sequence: TGTGCCAGTAGTCGGGACAGGGGGGACTATGGCTACACCTTC. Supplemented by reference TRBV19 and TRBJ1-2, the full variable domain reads DGGITQSPKYLFRKEGQNVTLSCEQNLNHDAMYWYRQDPGQGLRLIYYSQIVNDFQKGDIAEGYSVSREKKESFPLTVTSAQKNPTAFYLCASSRDRGDYGYTFGSGTRLTVV.

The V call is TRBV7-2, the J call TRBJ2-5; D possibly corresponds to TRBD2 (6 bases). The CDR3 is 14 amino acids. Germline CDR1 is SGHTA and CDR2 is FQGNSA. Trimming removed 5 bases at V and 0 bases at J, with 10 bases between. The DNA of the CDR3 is TGTGCCAGCAGCACCGGGGACTACCAAGAGACCCAGTACTTC. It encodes CASSTGDYQETQYF.

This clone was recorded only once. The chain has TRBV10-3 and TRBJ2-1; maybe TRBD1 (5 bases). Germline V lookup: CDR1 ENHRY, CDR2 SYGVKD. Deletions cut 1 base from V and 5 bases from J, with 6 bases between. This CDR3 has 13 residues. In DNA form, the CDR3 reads TGTGCCATCAGTGAGTGGGGCAACAATGAGCAGTTCTTC. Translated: CAISEWGNNEQFF.

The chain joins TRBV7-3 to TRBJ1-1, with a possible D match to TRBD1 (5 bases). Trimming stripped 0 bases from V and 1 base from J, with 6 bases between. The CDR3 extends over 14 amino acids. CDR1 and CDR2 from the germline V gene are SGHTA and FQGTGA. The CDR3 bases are TGTGCCAGCAGCTTAACGGGGGGGAACACTGAAGCTTTCTTT. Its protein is CASSLTGGNTEAFF.

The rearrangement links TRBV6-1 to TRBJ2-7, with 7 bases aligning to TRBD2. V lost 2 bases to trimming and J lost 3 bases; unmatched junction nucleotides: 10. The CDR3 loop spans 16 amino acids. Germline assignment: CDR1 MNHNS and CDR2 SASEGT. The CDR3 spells CASSESLAGAVYEQYF. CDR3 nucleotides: TGTGCCAGCAGTGAAAGTTTGGCGGGAGCAGTCTACGAGCAGTACTTC.